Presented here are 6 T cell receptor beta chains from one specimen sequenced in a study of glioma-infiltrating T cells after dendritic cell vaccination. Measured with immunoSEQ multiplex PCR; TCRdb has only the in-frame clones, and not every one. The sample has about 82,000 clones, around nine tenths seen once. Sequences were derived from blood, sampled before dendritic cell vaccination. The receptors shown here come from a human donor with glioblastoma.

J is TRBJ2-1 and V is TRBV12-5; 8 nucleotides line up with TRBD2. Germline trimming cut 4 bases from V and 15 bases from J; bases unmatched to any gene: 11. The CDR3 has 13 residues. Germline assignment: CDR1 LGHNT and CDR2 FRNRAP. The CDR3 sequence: CASGSRSGTRLFF. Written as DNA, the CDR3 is TGTGCTAGTGGTTCCCGATCGGGGACTAGACTGTTCTTC.

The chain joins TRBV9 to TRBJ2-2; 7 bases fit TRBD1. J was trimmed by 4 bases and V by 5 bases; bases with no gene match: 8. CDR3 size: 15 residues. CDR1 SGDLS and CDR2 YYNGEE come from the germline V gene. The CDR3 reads CASSPSTGITGELFF. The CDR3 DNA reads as TGTGCCAGCAGTCCTTCGACAGGGATCACCGGGGAGCTGTTTTTT.

CDR3 nucleotide sequence: TGTGCCAGCGTCAAGGGAGACTTGAACACTGAAGCTTTCTTT. Its protein is CASVKGDLNTEAFF. The rearrangement links TRBV6-1 to TRBJ1-1; D remains ambiguous. Germline V gives CDR1 MNHNS, CDR2 SASEGT. The CDR3 contains 14 residues. V lost 8 bases and J 0 bases, leaving 13 bases between the germline ends.

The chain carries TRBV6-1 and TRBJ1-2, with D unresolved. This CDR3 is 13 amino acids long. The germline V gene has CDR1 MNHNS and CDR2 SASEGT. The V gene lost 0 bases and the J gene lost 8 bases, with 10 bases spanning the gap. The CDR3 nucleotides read TGTGCCAGCAGTGAAGCGTCCGGCGGGGGCTACACCTTC. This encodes CASSEASGGGYTF.

The CDR3, as DNA: TGTGCCAGCAGCCAAATGAACACTGAAGCTTTCTTT. Its translation: CASSQMNTEAFF. The gene calls are TRBV11-3 and TRBJ1-1, with no clear D. The CDR3 extends over 12 amino acids. The V end was cut by 5 bases, the J end by 0 bases, with 4 bases between. The germline V gene has CDR1 SGHNT and CDR2 YENEEA.

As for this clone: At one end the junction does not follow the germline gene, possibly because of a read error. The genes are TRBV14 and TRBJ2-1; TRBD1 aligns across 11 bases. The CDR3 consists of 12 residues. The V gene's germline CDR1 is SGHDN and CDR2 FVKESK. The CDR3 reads CASSHMDRGLVF. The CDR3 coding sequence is TGTGCCAGCAGCCATATGGACAGGGGGCTGGTCTTC.